The 20 T cell receptor beta chains below come from one sample, sequenced in a study of T cell responses to AZD1222 COVID-19 vaccine. Assay used: immunoSEQ multiplex PCR; TCRdb lists only in-frame clones, some missing. The data hold about 130,000 clones, with about 94% observed a single time. The sequencing here drew on peripheral blood, taken on day 0 of AZD1222 vaccination. These receptors were collected from an adult in good health.

The chain is built from TRBV6-5 and TRBJ2-2, with D maybe TRBD1 (6 bases). The CDR3 totals 15 residues. The V end was cut by 4 bases, the J end by 0 bases, with 9 bases between. Germline V gene data show CDR1 as MNHEY and CDR2 as SVGAGI. The CDR3, as DNA: TGTGCCAGCAGTTTCAGGGGCGCGAACACCGGGGAGCTGTTTTTT. Residues: CASSFRGANTGELFF.

Of note for this clone: Other DNA sequences within the sample encode an identical CDR3. The chain joins TRBV5-4 to TRBJ2-7; D call uncertain. CDR1 and CDR2 (germline): SGHNT, YYREEE (reference sequence). The CDR3 extends over 14 amino acids. The V end was cut by 2 bases, the J end by 3 bases, with 12 bases between. CDR3 sequence reads: CASSLDPTGYEQYF. CDR3 DNA: TGTGCCAGCAGCTTAGACCCGACGGGCTACGAGCAGTACTTC.

The J gene is TRBJ1-4, the V gene TRBV24-1; no definite D call. This CDR3 is built from 14 residues. The V gene's germline CDR1 is KGHDR and CDR2 SFDVKD. V gave up 3 bases and J gave up 8 bases, with 12 bases separating them. The CDR3 protein is CATSDLPPREKLFF. The CDR3 DNA reads TGTGCCACCAGTGATCTCCCGCCCAGGGAAAAACTGTTTTTT.

This chain links TRBV27 with TRBJ2-1, with D maybe TRBD1 (6 bases). Trimming took 5 bases from V and 5 from J, leaving 22 bases between them. This CDR3 is 17 amino acids long. Germline V gives CDR1 MNHEY, CDR2 SMNVEV (reference sequence). CDR3 sequence: CASSRVTWQGLDNEQFF. The CDR3 nucleotides read TGTGCCAGCAGTAGGGTAACGTGGCAGGGGTTAGACAATGAGCAGTTCTTC.

The chain recombines TRBV7-2 with TRBJ2-1; no definite D call. CDR1 and CDR2 from the germline V gene are SGHTA and FQGNSA. Trimming stripped 2 bases from V and 2 bases from J, with 4 bases between. The CDR3 has 13 amino acids. CDR3 coding DNA: TGTGCCAGCAGCTTATTTCCCTACAATGAGCAGTTCTTC. It specifies CASSLFPYNEQFF.

The chain is built from TRBV28 and TRBJ2-7, with a possible D match to TRBD2 (7 bases). Germline V lookup: CDR1 MDHEN, CDR2 SYDVKM. The germline V and J ends were trimmed by 3 bases and 3 bases, with 12 bases remaining between them. The CDR3 has 14 residues. CDR3 DNA: TGTGCCAGCAGTTTTGGGGGGGCAGGCTACGAGCAGTACTTC. Translation: CASSFGGAGYEQYF.

This chain joins TRBV7-9 and TRBJ2-7; 7 bases map to TRBD1. From germline, CDR1 is SEHNR and CDR2 FQNEAQ (reference sequence). The CDR3 has 14 residues. Germline trimming cut 4 bases from V and 4 bases from J; bases unmatched to any gene: 7. The CDR3 DNA reads TGTGCCAGCAGCTCCCCGGGACAGCGTTACGAGCAGTACTTC. It codes for CASSSPGQRYEQYF.

The V call is TRBV11-3, the J call TRBJ2-2; D is undetermined. The V gene's germline CDR1 is SGHNT and CDR2 YENEEA. Between the trimmed V and J ends, which lost 5 bases and 7 bases, there was a span of 11 bases. CDR3 length equals 13 residues. CDR3 amino acids: CASSPVLGGELFF. In DNA, the CDR3 is TGTGCCAGCAGCCCAGTACTTGGCGGGGAGCTGTTTTTT.

V and J are TRBV12-3 or TRBV12-4 and TRBJ2-7; D remains unclear. With 6 bases removed from V and 5 bases from J, the gap between germline ends came to 11 bases. The CDR3 has 12 amino acids. The CDR3 DNA sequence: TGTGCCAGCAGCCCACGTGGCCACGAGCAGTACTTC. This sequence encodes CASSPRGHEQYF.

This chain joins TRBV6-6 and TRBJ1-4; D is unresolved. Trimming cost V 2 bases and J 0 bases, with 10 bases left between them. This CDR3 spans 16 amino acids. Germline V gene data show CDR1 as MNHNY and CDR2 as SVGAGI (reference sequence). The CDR3 loop reads CASSYEGTATNEKLFF. CDR3 DNA: TGTGCCAGCAGTTACGAGGGCACGGCAACTAATGAAAAACTGTTTTTT.

V usage is TRBV5-6 and J usage is TRBJ2-2, with TRBD2 identical over 9 bases. The CDR3 covers 15 residues. Germline values: CDR1 SGHDT, CDR2 YYEEEE. J was trimmed by 2 bases and V by 4 bases; bases with no gene match: 3. CDR3 region: CASSRLAVNTGELFF. In DNA form, the CDR3 reads TGTGCCAGCAGCCGACTAGCGGTTAACACCGGGGAGCTGTTTTTT.

This sequence joins TRBV30 and TRBJ1-2, with D perhaps matching TRBD1 (5 bases). Germline CDR1 reads GTSNPN; CDR2 reads SVGIG (reference sequence). V was clipped by 5 bases and J by 6 bases, with 10 bases between them. The CDR3 contains 11 residues. The CDR3 nucleotides are TGTGCCTGGTATCAGGGAAATGGCTACACCTTC. It specifies CAWYQGNGYTF.

This chain uses TRBV5-1 with TRBJ2-1; perhaps TRBD2 as D (5 bases). Trimming stripped 6 bases from V and 5 bases from J, with 15 bases between. CDR3 length: 14 residues. Germline CDR1 reads SGHRS; CDR2 reads YFSETQ. As DNA, the CDR3 is TGCGCCAGCACTCCGGCAGGCGGGCACAATGAGCAGTTCTTC. It encodes CASTPAGGHNEQFF.

The chain employs TRBV21-1 and TRBJ1-6. TRBV21-1 is described as a pseudogene. The CDR3 extends over 12 amino acids. The CDR3 loop reads CASSNSGLPLHF. CDR3 bases: TGTGCCAGCAGCAACTCCGGCCTACCCCTCCACTTT.

This clone was found once. This chain links TRBV30 with TRBJ1-4; D remains unclear. Trimming left V 5 bases short and J 5 bases short, with 6 bases between. The CDR3 sequence is 11 residues long. In germline, CDR1 is GTSNPN, CDR2 SVGIG (reference sequence). The CDR3 sequence is CAWGQNEKLFF. CDR3 bases: TGTGCCTGGGGTCAGAATGAAAAACTGTTTTTT.

CDR3 in DNA: TGCGCCAGCAGCTCGGGACTTCGTACAGATACGCAGTATTTT. Translation gives CASSSGLRTDTQYF. V gene TRBV5-1 combines with J gene TRBJ2-3; possibly TRBD2 for D (6 bases). Germline V gene data show CDR1 as SGHRS and CDR2 as YFSETQ. The CDR3 loop spans 14 amino acids. V was clipped by 3 bases and J by 3 bases, with 11 bases between them.

The rearrangement links TRBV10-2 to TRBJ1-2, with D unresolved. Germline CDR1 WSHSY, CDR2 SAAADI. The V end lost 2 bases, the J end lost 8 bases, and 9 bases lay between the germline ends. CDR3 size: 12 residues. CDR3 protein: CASSEGLLGYTF. The CDR3, as DNA: TGCGCCAGCAGTGAGGGGCTTTTGGGCTACACCTTC.

CDR3 sequence: CASRGSAYEQYF. CDR3 nucleotides: TGTGCCAGCAGGGGGTCAGCCTACGAGCAGTACTTC. The rearrangement links TRBV12-3 or TRBV12-4 to TRBJ2-7; D remains unclear. Trimming took off 6 bases at V and 2 bases at J, with 8 bases between the two ends. This CDR3 region has 12 residues.

This clone was seen once. The rearrangement links TRBV19 to TRBJ1-1, with D maybe TRBD1 (5 bases). Trimming pared 10 bases from V and 1 base from J, leaving 13 bases between. CDR1 and CDR2 from the germline V gene are LNHDA and SQIVND (reference sequence). The CDR3 sequence is 13 residues long. Written as DNA, the CDR3 is TGTGCCACTCAGCCAGGGCCGAACACTGAAGCTTTCTTT. It codes for CATQPGPNTEAFF.

The chain recombines TRBV24-1 with TRBJ2-5; D gene uncertain. Germline V gene lookup returns CDR1 KGHDR and CDR2 SFDVKD. Between the trimmed V and J ends, which lost 5 bases and 7 bases, there was a span of 19 bases. The CDR3 sequence is 15 residues long. The CDR3 DNA reads as TGTGCCACCAGTGTACCCCCGGTTTGGGTGGGGACCCAGTACTTC. Its translation: CATSVPPVWVGTQYF.